This is a list of T cell receptor beta chains from one sample in a study of early T cells in non-severe SARS-CoV-2 infection. TCRdb recomputed calls from the 5' RACE reads with MiXCR, one row per CDR3 protein. This sample yields just under 65,000 distinct CDR3 sequences, of which 8% to 9% are seen a single time; roughly 12% belongs to the top ten. The sample here was whole blood, taken at baseline. The receptors originated from an adult who was a healthcare worker with PCR-confirmed SARS-CoV-2 infection or an uninfected control (not recorded which). CDR3s include the opening cysteine and the closing phenylalanine or tryptophan. The D gene is left open where the match is weak. Size tells how often a clone was seen (once, few, many) or the class of an expanded clone, and some rows leave it out.

DNA: TGTGCCAGCAGTGGAGGACTAGCGAGGGAGCAGTACTTC
CDR3: CASSGGLAREQYF
J: TRBJ2-7
V: TRBV6-1
size: few
D: TRBD2

DNA: TGTGCCATCAGTGAGTCGAGGTCAGGGGAGACCTACGAGCAGTACTTC
CDR3: CAISESRSGETYEQYF
J: TRBJ2-7
V: TRBV10-3
size: few
D: .

DNA: TGTGCCAGCAGTGAAAGGACGTACCTTTATCAGCCCCAGCATTTT
CDR3: CASSERTYLYQPQHF
J: TRBJ1-5
V: TRBV6-1
size: many
D: .

DNA: TGTGCCAGCAGCCAATTTTTGGATAATTCACCCCTCCACTTT
CDR3: CASSQFLDNSPLHF
J: TRBJ1-6
V: TRBV11-2
size: .
D: .

DNA: TGTGCCAGCAGAATACTTCGGGACAGGGGATCGAATGAGCAGTTCTTC
CDR3: CASRILRDRGSNEQFF
J: TRBJ2-1
V: TRBV6-2/TRBV6-3
size: many
D: TRBD1

DNA: TGCAGTGCTAGAGATCGGTGGGTACACCTCACAGATACGCAGTATTTT
CDR3: CSARDRWVHLTDTQYF
J: TRBJ2-3
V: TRBV20-1
size: few
D: .

DNA: TGTGCCAGCAGTTCCTGGACTAGCGGGAAGATAGATACGCAGTATTTT
CDR3: CASSSWTSGKIDTQYF
J: TRBJ2-3
V: TRBV6-2/TRBV6-3
size: .
D: TRBD2

DNA: TGTGCCTGGAGGCCCCAGGGGACCCTGAACACTGAAGCTTTCTTT
CDR3: CAWRPQGTLNTEAFF
J: TRBJ1-1
V: TRBV30
size: many
D: .

DNA: TGCCGTGCGCAAACAGTGATTGGGAACATTCAGTACTTC
CDR3: CRAQTVIGNIQYF
J: TRBJ2-4
V: TRBV20-1
size: .
D: .

DNA: TGTGCCAGCAGCTTAGTTCCGAGTACCTACGAGCAGTACTTC
CDR3: CASSLVPSTYEQYF
J: TRBJ2-7
V: TRBV7-2
size: few
D: .

DNA: TGTGCCAGCAGCTCGGACAACCCGAGAGCTTTCTTT
CDR3: CASSSDNPRAFF
J: TRBJ1-1
V: TRBV7-8
size: many
D: .

DNA: TGTGCCAGCAGCCCCGGGACCGGCTACAATGAGCAGTTCTTC
CDR3: CASSPGTGYNEQFF
J: TRBJ2-1
V: TRBV7-9
size: many
D: .

DNA: TGTGCCAGCAGCCATCGGGGAGCGGGGATTACCTACGAGCAGTACTTC
CDR3: CASSHRGAGITYEQYF
J: TRBJ2-7
V: TRBV4-2
size: many
D: TRBD2

DNA: TGTGCCAGTAGTATTGTTACTGAGCAGTTCTTC
CDR3: CASSIVTEQFF
J: TRBJ2-1
V: TRBV19
size: many
D: .

DNA: TGTGCCAGCAGCTTAGCCTCCAGGATGTACAATGAGCAGTTCTTC
CDR3: CASSLASRMYNEQFF
J: TRBJ2-1
V: TRBV7-8
size: few
D: .

DNA: TGCAGCGTTGAAGGGACAGCTTCCTACGAGCAGTACTTC
CDR3: CSVEGTASYEQYF
J: TRBJ2-7
V: TRBV29-1
size: few
D: .

DNA: TGTGCCAGCAGGCTACTAGCGGGAGTGGCCACCGGGGAGCTGTTTTTT
CDR3: CASRLLAGVATGELFF
J: TRBJ2-2
V: TRBV6-2/TRBV6-3
size: few
D: TRBD2

DNA: TGTGCCAGCAGTTCGTACAATTCACCCCTCCACTTT
CDR3: CASSSYNSPLHF
J: TRBJ1-6
V: TRBV7-9
size: many
D: .

DNA: TGTGCCAGCAGCCCCGGGACAGGGGTGGTAAATGAGCAGTTCTTC
CDR3: CASSPGTGVVNEQFF
J: TRBJ2-1
V: TRBV12-3/TRBV12-4
size: many
D: TRBD1

DNA: TGTGCCAACGCGCGTGAACACACAGATACGCAGTATTTT
CDR3: CANAREHTDTQYF
J: TRBJ2-3
V: TRBV7-3
size: few
D: .

DNA: TGTGCCAGCATTCGGCGTCATGGGGAGCTGTTTTTT
CDR3: CASIRRHGELFF
J: TRBJ2-2
V: TRBV25-1
size: .
D: .

DNA: TGTGCCAGTAGTAGAGACAGGGACACCGGGGAGCTGTTTTTT
CDR3: CASSRDRDTGELFF
J: TRBJ2-2
V: TRBV19
size: .
D: TRBD1

DNA: TGCAGTGCTATAACAGTTTTAGATGAGCAGTTCTTC
CDR3: CSAITVLDEQFF
J: TRBJ2-1
V: TRBV20-1
size: few
D: .

DNA: TGCAGTGCCTCGCGACACCTGATGAGGAACACTGAAGCTTTCTTT
CDR3: CSASRHLMRNTEAFF
J: TRBJ1-1
V: TRBV20-1
size: few
D: .

DNA: TGCGCCAGCAGCGCAGACGACAGACACAAAAACATTCAGTACTTC
CDR3: CASSADDRHKNIQYF
J: TRBJ2-4
V: TRBV5-1
size: few
D: .

DNA: TGTGCCAGCAGTTCGCGTAGGGATACGCAGTATTTT
CDR3: CASSSRRDTQYF
J: TRBJ2-3
V: TRBV7-6
size: .
D: .

DNA: TGCAGTGCCCACATGGCCTACGAGCAGTACTTC
CDR3: CSAHMAYEQYF
J: TRBJ2-7
V: TRBV20-1
size: .
D: .

DNA: TGTGCCAGCAGTCCGGGGAGAAGGCTCTACAATGAGCAGTTCTTC
CDR3: CASSPGRRLYNEQFF
J: TRBJ2-1
V: TRBV27
size: many
D: .

DNA: TGTGCCAGCAGCTTAGTCGGCGGGAGGATCGATGAGCAGTTCTTC
CDR3: CASSLVGGRIDEQFF
J: TRBJ2-1
V: TRBV11-2
size: .
D: TRBD2

DNA: TGTGCCAGCAGCCATAGGCAGGGAGATACGCAGTATTTT
CDR3: CASSHRQGDTQYF
J: TRBJ2-3
V: TRBV7-2
size: many
D: .

DNA: TGTGCCAGCAGTGAACGGGCAACCCACCGTTACAATGAGCAGTTCTTC
CDR3: CASSERATHRYNEQFF
J: TRBJ2-1
V: TRBV25-1
size: few
D: .

DNA: TGTGCCAGCAGCGTAGGAACGGACACCGGGGAGCTGTTTTTT
CDR3: CASSVGTDTGELFF
J: TRBJ2-2
V: TRBV9
size: .
D: .

DNA: TGTGCCAGCAGTCTTGCGGTGAGACAGGCCGACAATCAGCCCCAGCATTTT
CDR3: CASSLAVRQADNQPQHF
J: TRBJ1-5
V: TRBV6-1
size: few
D: .

DNA: TGTGCTAGTGCTCTCCTCGGGAGCTACGAGCAGTACTTC
CDR3: CASALLGSYEQYF
J: TRBJ2-7
V: TRBV12-5
size: few
D: .

DNA: TGTGCCAGCTCACCCCGCCTCGGCGGAAGCTCCTACGAGCAGTACTTC
CDR3: CASSPRLGGSSYEQYF
J: TRBJ2-7
V: TRBV18
size: few
D: .

DNA: TGTGCCAGCAACGATTACGTCAGGTCGGGGCAAGAGACCCAGTACTTC
CDR3: CASNDYVRSGQETQYF
J: TRBJ2-5
V: TRBV6-5
size: many
D: .

DNA: TGTGCCAGCGGAAGAGGGAACACTGAAGCTTTCTTT
CDR3: CASGRGNTEAFF
J: TRBJ1-1
V: TRBV6-2/TRBV6-3
size: few
D: .

DNA: TGTGCCAGCAGCGGCGACAGGGACTACGAGCAGTACTTC
CDR3: CASSGDRDYEQYF
J: TRBJ2-7
V: TRBV3-1
size: few
D: TRBD1

DNA: TGTGCCAGTAGTACCGGGTTAAATGGGCCTTGGGACGAGCAGTACTTC
CDR3: CASSTGLNGPWDEQYF
J: TRBJ2-7
V: TRBV19
size: many
D: .

DNA: TGCAGCGACTCCGGGACAGGGGTCTACAATGAGCAGTTCTTC
CDR3: CSDSGTGVYNEQFF
J: TRBJ2-1
V: TRBV29-1
size: many
D: TRBD1

DNA: TGTGCCAGCCGAATAGAATACGAGCAGTACTTC
CDR3: CASRIEYEQYF
J: TRBJ2-7
V: TRBV2
size: .
D: .

DNA: TGTGCCAGCAGTTATCTATTAGCGGGAGGGAGTCTCCACGAGCAGTACTTC
CDR3: CASSYLLAGGSLHEQYF
J: TRBJ2-7
V: TRBV6-2/TRBV6-3
size: many
D: TRBD2

DNA: TGTGCCAGCAGAAAGGGACAGGAGCAGTTCTTC
CDR3: CASRKGQEQFF
J: TRBJ2-1
V: TRBV12-3/TRBV12-4
size: .
D: TRBD1

DNA: TGCAGCGGGAAGACAGGGGTGTCTCTTTCGGATACGCAGTATTTT
CDR3: CSGKTGVSLSDTQYF
J: TRBJ2-3
V: TRBV29-1
size: once
D: TRBD1

DNA: TGCGCCAGCACCCTCGGGGACAGGGGTAGCGAGCAGTACTTC
CDR3: CASTLGDRGSEQYF
J: TRBJ2-7
V: TRBV23-1
size: many
D: TRBD1

DNA: TGTGCCACAGGGGGCCTATACAATGAGCAGTTCTTC
CDR3: CATGGLYNEQFF
J: TRBJ2-1
V: TRBV12-3/TRBV12-4
size: many
D: TRBD1

DNA: TGTGCCAGCAGCCCGGGACTAGCGGGCCACTACGAGCAGTACTTC
CDR3: CASSPGLAGHYEQYF
J: TRBJ2-7
V: TRBV7-2
size: .
D: TRBD2

DNA: TGTGCCAGCAGCCGACGGCAGGGCAAGGGCTATGGCTACACCTTC
CDR3: CASSRRQGKGYGYTF
J: TRBJ1-2
V: TRBV6-6
size: few
D: .

DNA: TGTGCCAGCAGCTTATTGGGGTCCGCGGACTCCTACAATGAGCAGTTCTTC
CDR3: CASSLLGSADSYNEQFF
J: TRBJ2-1
V: TRBV7-9
size: many
D: .